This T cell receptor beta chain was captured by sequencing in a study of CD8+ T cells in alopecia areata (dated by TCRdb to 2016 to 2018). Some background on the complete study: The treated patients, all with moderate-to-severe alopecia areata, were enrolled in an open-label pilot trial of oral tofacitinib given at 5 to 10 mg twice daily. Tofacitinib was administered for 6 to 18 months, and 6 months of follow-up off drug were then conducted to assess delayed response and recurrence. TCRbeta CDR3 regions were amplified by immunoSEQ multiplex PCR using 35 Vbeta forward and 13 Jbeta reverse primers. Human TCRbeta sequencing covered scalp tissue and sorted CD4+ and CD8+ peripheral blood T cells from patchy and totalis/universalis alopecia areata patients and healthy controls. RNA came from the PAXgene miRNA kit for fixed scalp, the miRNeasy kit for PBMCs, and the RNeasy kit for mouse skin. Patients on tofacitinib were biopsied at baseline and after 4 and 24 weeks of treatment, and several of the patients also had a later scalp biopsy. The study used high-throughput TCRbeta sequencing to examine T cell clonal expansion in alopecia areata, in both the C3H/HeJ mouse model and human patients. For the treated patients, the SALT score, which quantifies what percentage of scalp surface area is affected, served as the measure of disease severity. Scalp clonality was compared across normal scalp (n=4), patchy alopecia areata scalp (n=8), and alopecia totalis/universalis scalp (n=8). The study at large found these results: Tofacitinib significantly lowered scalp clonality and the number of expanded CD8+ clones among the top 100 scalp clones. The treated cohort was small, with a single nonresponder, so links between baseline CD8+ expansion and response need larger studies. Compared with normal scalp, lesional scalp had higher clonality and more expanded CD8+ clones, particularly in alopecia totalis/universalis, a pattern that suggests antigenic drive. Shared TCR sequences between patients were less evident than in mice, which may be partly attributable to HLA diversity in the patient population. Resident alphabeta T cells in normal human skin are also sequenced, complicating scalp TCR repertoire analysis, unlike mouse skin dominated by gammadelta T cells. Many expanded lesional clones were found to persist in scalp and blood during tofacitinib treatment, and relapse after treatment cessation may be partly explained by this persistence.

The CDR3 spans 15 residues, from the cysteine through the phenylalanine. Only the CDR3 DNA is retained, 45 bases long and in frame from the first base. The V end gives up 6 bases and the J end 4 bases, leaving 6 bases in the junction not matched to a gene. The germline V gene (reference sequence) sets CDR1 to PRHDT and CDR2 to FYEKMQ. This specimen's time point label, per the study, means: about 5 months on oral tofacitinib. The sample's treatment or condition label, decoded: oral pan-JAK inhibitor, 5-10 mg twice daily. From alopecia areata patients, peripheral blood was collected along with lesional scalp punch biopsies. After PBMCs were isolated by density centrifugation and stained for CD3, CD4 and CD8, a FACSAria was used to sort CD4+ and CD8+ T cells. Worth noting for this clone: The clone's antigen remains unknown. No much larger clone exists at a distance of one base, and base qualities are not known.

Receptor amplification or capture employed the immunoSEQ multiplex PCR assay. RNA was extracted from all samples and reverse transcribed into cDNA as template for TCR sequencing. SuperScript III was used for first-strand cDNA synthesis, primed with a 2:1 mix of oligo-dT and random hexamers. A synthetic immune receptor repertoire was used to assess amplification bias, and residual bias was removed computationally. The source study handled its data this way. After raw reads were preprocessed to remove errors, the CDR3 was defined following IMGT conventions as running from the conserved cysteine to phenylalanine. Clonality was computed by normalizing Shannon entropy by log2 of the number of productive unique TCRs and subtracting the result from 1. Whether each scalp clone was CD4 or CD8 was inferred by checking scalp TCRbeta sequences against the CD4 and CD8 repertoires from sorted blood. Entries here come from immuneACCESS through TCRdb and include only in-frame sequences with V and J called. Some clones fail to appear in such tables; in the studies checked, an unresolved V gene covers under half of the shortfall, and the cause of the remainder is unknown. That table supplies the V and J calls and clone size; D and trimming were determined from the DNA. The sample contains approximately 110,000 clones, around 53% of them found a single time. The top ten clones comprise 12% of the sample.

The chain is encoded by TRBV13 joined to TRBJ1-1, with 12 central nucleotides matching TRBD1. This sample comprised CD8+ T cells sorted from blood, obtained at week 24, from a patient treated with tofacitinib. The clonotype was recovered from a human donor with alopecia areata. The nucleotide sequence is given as TGTGCCAGCAGGCCTGGGACAGGGGGCCGCACTGAAGCTTTCTTT. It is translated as CASRPGTGGRTEAFF.